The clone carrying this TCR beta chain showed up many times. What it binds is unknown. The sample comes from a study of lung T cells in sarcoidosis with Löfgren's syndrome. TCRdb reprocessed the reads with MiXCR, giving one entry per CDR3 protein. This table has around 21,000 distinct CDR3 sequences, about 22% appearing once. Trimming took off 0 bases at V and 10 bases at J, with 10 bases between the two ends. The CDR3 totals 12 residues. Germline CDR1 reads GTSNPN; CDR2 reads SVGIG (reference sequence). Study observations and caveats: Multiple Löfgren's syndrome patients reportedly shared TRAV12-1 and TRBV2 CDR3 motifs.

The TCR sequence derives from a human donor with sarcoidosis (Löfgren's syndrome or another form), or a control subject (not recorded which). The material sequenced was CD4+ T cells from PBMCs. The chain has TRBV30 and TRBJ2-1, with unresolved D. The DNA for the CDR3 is TGTGCCTGGAGTGTACGTATAAACGAGCAGTTCTTC. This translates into CAWSVRINEQFF.